Reported below is one T cell receptor (beta chain). Its specificity is unknown. The junction differs from germline at one of its ends, possibly a read error. The sample originates from a study of tumor and adjacent non-tumor tissue in lung cancer. Overall study context: Patients comprised about a dozen adenocarcinoma, 2 squamous cell carcinoma and 1 small cell lung cancer. Aged roughly 31 to 76 years, patients included fewer than 11 men and five or six women with stage I to III disease. Broader study findings: Tumor tissue had significantly higher TCR diversity than normal lung.

Three rounds of nested PCR, following a modified ARM-PCR protocol, produced the TCRbeta library. TCRdb recomputed calls from the multiplex PCR reads with MiXCR, one row per CDR3 protein. The profile shows about 110,000 distinct CDR3 sequences, approximately 80% of them singletons. Looked up from germline, CDR1 is SQVTM and CDR2 is ANQGSEA. The CDR3 loop spans 16 amino acids. No cell sorting was done before RNA was extracted from the tissue. This clonotype originated in a man between 65 and 85 years old with non-small cell lung cancer. V is TRBV29-1 and J is TRBJ2-1; D not resolved. What was sequenced was lung tumor tissue. DNA for the CDR3: TGCAACGTTGAACCCTATGACAACTGGGTGGACAATGAGCAGTTCTTC. Encoded protein: CNVEPYDNWVDNEQFF.